The present TCR beta chain was sequenced within a study of cytomegalovirus exposure and HLA in healthy donors. Whole-study context: Drawn from HLA-typed donors, approximately 85 million unique TCRs were held in an early data release. Findings and caveats of the study: There were 150 to 200 TCR beta chains listed as cytomegalovirus-associated.

The study ran its PCR with 60 Vbeta and 13 Jbeta primers. TCRdb's table, derived via immunoSEQ multiplex PCR, lists solely in-frame clones and lacks some. The data show roughly 120,000 clones, 73% seen once. V shed 6 bases, J shed 9 bases, and the junction held 16 bases outside the gene matches. Germline V gene data show CDR1 as LGHNA and CDR2 as YNFKEQ. This CDR3 has 17 residues. This clone appeared a few times. What it binds is not known. Input material: PBMCs. This chain joins TRBV4-2 and TRBJ1-6; 8 bases are shared with TRBD1. The clonotype comes from a middle-aged man in good health and CMV-seronegative. CDR3 nucleotide sequence: TGTGCCAGCAGTACTACCCCCGGACAGGGAGGATTTTCACCCCTCCACTTT. Translated: CASSTTPGQGGFSPLHF.